This T cell receptor (beta chain) was recovered during a study of blood T cell repertoires in COVID-19. In the study overall: The United States, Italy and Spain provided the acute and convalescent COVID-19 samples. The cDNA or gDNA used as material had been derived from T cells, B-cell-depleted T cells, or PBMCs.

As handled by the study authors: Quantification of nucleated cells was approximated via reference gene primer amplification. Assay used: immunoSEQ multiplex PCR; TCRdb lists only in-frame clones, some missing. V and J calls and clone size are copied from that table; D and trimming were computed from the DNA. The data show about 280,000 clones, roughly 85% seen once. Within 2 weeks before study entry, exposed participants met a COVID-19 case. V shed 1 base, J shed 1 base, and the junction held 4 bases outside the gene matches. CDR1 and CDR2 from the germline V gene are MNHEY and SVGAGI. This CDR3 has 15 residues.

The sequencing sample was made of PBMCs or T cells enriched from blood (not recorded which). V gene TRBV6-5 combines with J gene TRBJ2-7; 7 bases line up with TRBD2. The TCR comes from a man aged 40-49 years who had been exposed to COVID-19. The CDR3 bases are TGTGCCAGCAGTTACTATGCGGGAGCATCCTACGAGCAGTACTTC. Residues: CASSYYAGASYEQYF.